These T cell receptor beta chains were read from a single sample in a study of blood T cell repertoires in COVID-19. Here immunoSEQ multiplex PCR was the method, and the copy in TCRdb shows in-frame clones only, minus some. Among 200,000 to 300,000 clones, roughly nine tenths were seen once, and the ten largest hold approximately 1.5%. The sequenced sample consisted of peripheral blood. The receptors originated from a woman aged 60 to 75 who had recovered from COVID-19. CDR3s include the opening cysteine and the closing phenylalanine or tryptophan. A D gene is named only where the DNA matches it firmly. The size entry is marked missing in some rows and otherwise reads once, few, many or a size class.

j_gene | abundance | v_gene | d_gene | CDR3nt | CDR3aa
TRBJ2-7 | NA | TRBV20-1 | NA | TGCAGTGCTAGTTCAGGGAAGGGCTACGAGCAGTACTTC | CSASSGKGYEQYF
TRBJ2-7 | NA | TRBV11-2 | NA | TGTGCCAGCAGCGCGTTAGCGTACTCCTACGGGCAGTACTTC | CASSALAYSYGQYF
TRBJ1-3 | NA | TRBV18 | NA | TGTGCCAGCTCACCCTGGGGAGGCAGGGTCGCTGGAAACACCATATATTTT | CASSPWGGRVAGNTIYF
TRBJ1-6 | NA | TRBV7-2 | NA | TGTGCCAGCAGCGTCACAGGGCAGGGGTCACCCCTCCACTTT | CASSVTGQGSPLHF
TRBJ1-4 | NA | TRBV28 | NA | TGTGCCAGCAGACTAAAGGGGGAAAAACTGTTTTTT | CASRLKGEKLFF
TRBJ1-4 | NA | TRBV12-2 | NA | TGTGCAAGTCGCTTCGCGGGGGCGGATCTTAATGAAAAACTGTTTTTT | CASRFAGADLNEKLFF
TRBJ2-3 | NA | TRBV3-1/TRBV3-2 | NA | TGTGCCAGCAGCCAACTAGCTGTGACAGATACGCAGTATTTT | CASSQLAVTDTQYF
TRBJ2-7 | NA | TRBV27 | NA | TGTGCCAGCAGCCCCGCTTCCACAGGGACCTACGAGCAGTACTTC | CASSPASTGTYEQYF
TRBJ2-3 | NA | TRBV7-3 | TRBD1 | TGTGCCAGCAGCTTAGGGGGACAGGGGACAGATACGCAGTATTTT | CASSLGGQGTDTQYF
TRBJ1-2 | NA | TRBV25-1 | TRBD1 | TGTGCCAGCAGGACAGGGGCCGCCTTAGGCTACACCTTC | CASRTGAALGYTF
TRBJ2-1 | once | TRBV7-3 | TRBD1 | TGTGCCAGCAGCCCGTCGACAGGGTGGTCCTACAATGAGCAGTTCTTC | CASSPSTGWSYNEQFF
TRBJ2-2 | once | TRBV1 | NA | TGCACCAGCAGCCTATGGACTAGCCCCGGGGAGCTGTTTTTT | CTSSLWTSPGELFF
TRBJ2-5 | NA | TRBV28 | NA | TGTGCCAGCAGTTTGAATAGGGGGGGCCGGGGCCAAGAGACCCAGTACTTC | CASSLNRGGRGQETQYF
TRBJ2-7 | NA | TRBV19 | NA | TGTGCCAGTCTCCCAGGCCCGGACAGTGCATACGAGCAGTACTTC | CASLPGPDSAYEQYF
TRBJ1-5 | once | TRBV7-2 | TRBD1 | TGTGCCAGCAGCTTAGAGACAGGGTTGGGTCAGCCCCAGCATTTT | CASSLETGLGQPQHF
TRBJ2-1 | NA | TRBV5-4 | NA | TGTGCCAGCAGCACGAAGGGGGGGGCCCGGAATGAGCAGTTCTTC | CASSTKGGARNEQFF
TRBJ1-6 | once | TRBV18 | NA | TGTGCCAGCTCCCGAGGAACCGGGAGGTCCTATAATTCACCCCTCCACTTT | CASSRGTGRSYNSPLHF
TRBJ1-2 | NA | TRBV12-3/TRBV12-4 | NA | TGTGCCAGCAGTTTATTGAGGTATGAGGGCTACACCTTC | CASSLLRYEGYTF
TRBJ2-7 | NA | TRBV12-3/TRBV12-4 | NA | TGTGCCAGCAGCATGGACAATAGCGAGCAGTACTTC | CASSMDNSEQYF
TRBJ2-2 | NA | TRBV28 | TRBD1 | TGTGCCAGCACCGGACCGGGACAGGGGGCCGGCGGGGAGCTGTTTTTT | CASTGPGQGAGGELFF
TRBJ1-2 | NA | TRBV28 | TRBD1 | TGTGCCAGCAGTTCCCAGGGGGGTGGTGACTATGGCTACACCTTC | CASSSQGGGDYGYTF
TRBJ2-1 | once | TRBV10-2 | TRBD2 | TGCGCCAGCAGCCTCCCTTCAGGACTAGCGGGGGGTGTTGAGCAGTTCTTC | CASSLPSGLAGGVEQFF
TRBJ2-1 | NA | TRBV5-1 | TRBD2 | TGCGCCAGCAGCTTGGCCCGGCTAGCGGGGGGCCTAAGCTCCTACAATGAGCAGTTCTTC | CASSLARLAGGLSSYNEQFF
TRBJ1-1 | NA | TRBV5-1 | TRBD1 | TGCGCCAGCAGCATAGGACAGGGGAACACTGAAGCTTTCTTT | CASSIGQGNTEAFF
TRBJ2-5 | NA | TRBV19 | NA | TGTGCCAGTAGTATTGGCCTCCAAGAGACCCAGTACTTC | CASSIGLQETQYF
TRBJ2-3 | NA | TRBV9 | TRBD2 | TGTGCCAGCAGCGTAGCGGGGGGGGCCGTAAATACGCAGTATTTT | CASSVAGGAVNTQYF
TRBJ2-3 | once | TRBV7-3 | NA | TGTGCCAGCAGCTTAGGGGGCAGGGCAGATACGCAGTATTTT | CASSLGGRADTQYF
TRBJ2-7 | NA | TRBV7-2 | TRBD2 | TGTGCCAGCAGGACAACTAGCGGGGGTGTTGAGCAGTACTTC | CASRTTSGGVEQYF
TRBJ1-2 | NA | TRBV7-9 | TRBD1 | TGTGCCAGCAGCTTAGCGCCCCTCGGGACAGGGAATGGCTACACCTTC | CASSLAPLGTGNGYTF
TRBJ2-7 | NA | TRBV6-1 | NA | TGTGCCAGCAGTGAAGTGGGAGTGGGCGAGCAGTACTTC | CASSEVGVGEQYF
TRBJ2-2 | NA | TRBV9 | TRBD1 | TGTGCCAGCAGCGTAGTCAGGGGGTTACACACCGGGGAGCTGTTTTTT | CASSVVRGLHTGELFF
TRBJ2-2 | NA | TRBV5-1 | NA | TGCGCCAGCAGCTTGGGCGGGGACACCGGGGAGCTGTTTTTT | CASSLGGDTGELFF
TRBJ1-5 | NA | TRBV9 | TRBD1 | TGTGCCAGCAGCCTCGGACAGGCGAGCAATCAGCCCCAGCATTTT | CASSLGQASNQPQHF
TRBJ1-1 | NA | TRBV4-2 | TRBD1 | TGTGCCAGCAGCCGACAGGGCCCCAACACTGAAGCTTTCTTT | CASSRQGPNTEAFF
TRBJ2-7 | NA | TRBV27 | TRBD2 | TGTGCCAGCAGTCTAAACGGCGGGGGACCGCTCTCCTACGAGCAGTACTTC | CASSLNGGGPLSYEQYF
TRBJ1-6 | NA | TRBV6-5 | NA | TGTGCCAGCAGCGGGGACAAGAGGTCACCCCTCCACTTT | CASSGDKRSPLHF
TRBJ2-2 | NA | TRBV27 | NA | TGTGCCAGCAGTTTCCCATCGGGCACCGGGGAGCTGTTTTTT | CASSFPSGTGELFF
TRBJ1-6 | NA | TRBV7-6 | NA | TGTGCCAGCAGCTTAGCCCTCGGGACTGATAATTCACCCCTCCACTTT | CASSLALGTDNSPLHF
TRBJ1-3 | NA | TRBV29-1 | TRBD1 | TGCAGCGTACGGACAGGGGGCGCATCTGGAAACACCATATATTTT | CSVRTGGASGNTIYF
TRBJ2-7 | NA | TRBV10-2 | TRBD1 | TGCGCCAGCACCCCGACAGGGGACTCCTACGAGCAGTACTTC | CASTPTGDSYEQYF
TRBJ2-7 | many | TRBV29-1 | TRBD1 | TGCAGCGTTTGGGGCTTACAGGGGGCGCCTGACGAGCAGTACTTC | CSVWGLQGAPDEQYF
TRBJ2-2 | NA | TRBV2 | TRBD1 | TGTGCCATCGTTAGGGGGGACAGGGGCCCTGGGGTGGCCGGGGAGCTGTTTTTT | CAIVRGDRGPGVAGELFF
TRBJ2-3 | once | TRBV2 | TRBD2 | TGTGCCAGCAGTGAGGCGGGGGGGCACACAGATACGCAGTATTTT | CASSEAGGHTDTQYF
TRBJ2-2 | once | TRBV10-2 | TRBD1 | TGCGCCAGCAGTTCCGGGACAGACTTCACCGGGGAGCTGTTTTTT | CASSSGTDFTGELFF
TRBJ2-7 | NA | TRBV7-9 | NA | TGTGCCAGCAGCCCACCCAGTGTCAGGGCCGAGCAGTACTTC | CASSPPSVRAEQYF
TRBJ1-1 | once | TRBV19 | TRBD1 | TGTGCCAGTAGTGGGGGACAGGGAAAAACTGAAGCTTTCTTT | CASSGGQGKTEAFF